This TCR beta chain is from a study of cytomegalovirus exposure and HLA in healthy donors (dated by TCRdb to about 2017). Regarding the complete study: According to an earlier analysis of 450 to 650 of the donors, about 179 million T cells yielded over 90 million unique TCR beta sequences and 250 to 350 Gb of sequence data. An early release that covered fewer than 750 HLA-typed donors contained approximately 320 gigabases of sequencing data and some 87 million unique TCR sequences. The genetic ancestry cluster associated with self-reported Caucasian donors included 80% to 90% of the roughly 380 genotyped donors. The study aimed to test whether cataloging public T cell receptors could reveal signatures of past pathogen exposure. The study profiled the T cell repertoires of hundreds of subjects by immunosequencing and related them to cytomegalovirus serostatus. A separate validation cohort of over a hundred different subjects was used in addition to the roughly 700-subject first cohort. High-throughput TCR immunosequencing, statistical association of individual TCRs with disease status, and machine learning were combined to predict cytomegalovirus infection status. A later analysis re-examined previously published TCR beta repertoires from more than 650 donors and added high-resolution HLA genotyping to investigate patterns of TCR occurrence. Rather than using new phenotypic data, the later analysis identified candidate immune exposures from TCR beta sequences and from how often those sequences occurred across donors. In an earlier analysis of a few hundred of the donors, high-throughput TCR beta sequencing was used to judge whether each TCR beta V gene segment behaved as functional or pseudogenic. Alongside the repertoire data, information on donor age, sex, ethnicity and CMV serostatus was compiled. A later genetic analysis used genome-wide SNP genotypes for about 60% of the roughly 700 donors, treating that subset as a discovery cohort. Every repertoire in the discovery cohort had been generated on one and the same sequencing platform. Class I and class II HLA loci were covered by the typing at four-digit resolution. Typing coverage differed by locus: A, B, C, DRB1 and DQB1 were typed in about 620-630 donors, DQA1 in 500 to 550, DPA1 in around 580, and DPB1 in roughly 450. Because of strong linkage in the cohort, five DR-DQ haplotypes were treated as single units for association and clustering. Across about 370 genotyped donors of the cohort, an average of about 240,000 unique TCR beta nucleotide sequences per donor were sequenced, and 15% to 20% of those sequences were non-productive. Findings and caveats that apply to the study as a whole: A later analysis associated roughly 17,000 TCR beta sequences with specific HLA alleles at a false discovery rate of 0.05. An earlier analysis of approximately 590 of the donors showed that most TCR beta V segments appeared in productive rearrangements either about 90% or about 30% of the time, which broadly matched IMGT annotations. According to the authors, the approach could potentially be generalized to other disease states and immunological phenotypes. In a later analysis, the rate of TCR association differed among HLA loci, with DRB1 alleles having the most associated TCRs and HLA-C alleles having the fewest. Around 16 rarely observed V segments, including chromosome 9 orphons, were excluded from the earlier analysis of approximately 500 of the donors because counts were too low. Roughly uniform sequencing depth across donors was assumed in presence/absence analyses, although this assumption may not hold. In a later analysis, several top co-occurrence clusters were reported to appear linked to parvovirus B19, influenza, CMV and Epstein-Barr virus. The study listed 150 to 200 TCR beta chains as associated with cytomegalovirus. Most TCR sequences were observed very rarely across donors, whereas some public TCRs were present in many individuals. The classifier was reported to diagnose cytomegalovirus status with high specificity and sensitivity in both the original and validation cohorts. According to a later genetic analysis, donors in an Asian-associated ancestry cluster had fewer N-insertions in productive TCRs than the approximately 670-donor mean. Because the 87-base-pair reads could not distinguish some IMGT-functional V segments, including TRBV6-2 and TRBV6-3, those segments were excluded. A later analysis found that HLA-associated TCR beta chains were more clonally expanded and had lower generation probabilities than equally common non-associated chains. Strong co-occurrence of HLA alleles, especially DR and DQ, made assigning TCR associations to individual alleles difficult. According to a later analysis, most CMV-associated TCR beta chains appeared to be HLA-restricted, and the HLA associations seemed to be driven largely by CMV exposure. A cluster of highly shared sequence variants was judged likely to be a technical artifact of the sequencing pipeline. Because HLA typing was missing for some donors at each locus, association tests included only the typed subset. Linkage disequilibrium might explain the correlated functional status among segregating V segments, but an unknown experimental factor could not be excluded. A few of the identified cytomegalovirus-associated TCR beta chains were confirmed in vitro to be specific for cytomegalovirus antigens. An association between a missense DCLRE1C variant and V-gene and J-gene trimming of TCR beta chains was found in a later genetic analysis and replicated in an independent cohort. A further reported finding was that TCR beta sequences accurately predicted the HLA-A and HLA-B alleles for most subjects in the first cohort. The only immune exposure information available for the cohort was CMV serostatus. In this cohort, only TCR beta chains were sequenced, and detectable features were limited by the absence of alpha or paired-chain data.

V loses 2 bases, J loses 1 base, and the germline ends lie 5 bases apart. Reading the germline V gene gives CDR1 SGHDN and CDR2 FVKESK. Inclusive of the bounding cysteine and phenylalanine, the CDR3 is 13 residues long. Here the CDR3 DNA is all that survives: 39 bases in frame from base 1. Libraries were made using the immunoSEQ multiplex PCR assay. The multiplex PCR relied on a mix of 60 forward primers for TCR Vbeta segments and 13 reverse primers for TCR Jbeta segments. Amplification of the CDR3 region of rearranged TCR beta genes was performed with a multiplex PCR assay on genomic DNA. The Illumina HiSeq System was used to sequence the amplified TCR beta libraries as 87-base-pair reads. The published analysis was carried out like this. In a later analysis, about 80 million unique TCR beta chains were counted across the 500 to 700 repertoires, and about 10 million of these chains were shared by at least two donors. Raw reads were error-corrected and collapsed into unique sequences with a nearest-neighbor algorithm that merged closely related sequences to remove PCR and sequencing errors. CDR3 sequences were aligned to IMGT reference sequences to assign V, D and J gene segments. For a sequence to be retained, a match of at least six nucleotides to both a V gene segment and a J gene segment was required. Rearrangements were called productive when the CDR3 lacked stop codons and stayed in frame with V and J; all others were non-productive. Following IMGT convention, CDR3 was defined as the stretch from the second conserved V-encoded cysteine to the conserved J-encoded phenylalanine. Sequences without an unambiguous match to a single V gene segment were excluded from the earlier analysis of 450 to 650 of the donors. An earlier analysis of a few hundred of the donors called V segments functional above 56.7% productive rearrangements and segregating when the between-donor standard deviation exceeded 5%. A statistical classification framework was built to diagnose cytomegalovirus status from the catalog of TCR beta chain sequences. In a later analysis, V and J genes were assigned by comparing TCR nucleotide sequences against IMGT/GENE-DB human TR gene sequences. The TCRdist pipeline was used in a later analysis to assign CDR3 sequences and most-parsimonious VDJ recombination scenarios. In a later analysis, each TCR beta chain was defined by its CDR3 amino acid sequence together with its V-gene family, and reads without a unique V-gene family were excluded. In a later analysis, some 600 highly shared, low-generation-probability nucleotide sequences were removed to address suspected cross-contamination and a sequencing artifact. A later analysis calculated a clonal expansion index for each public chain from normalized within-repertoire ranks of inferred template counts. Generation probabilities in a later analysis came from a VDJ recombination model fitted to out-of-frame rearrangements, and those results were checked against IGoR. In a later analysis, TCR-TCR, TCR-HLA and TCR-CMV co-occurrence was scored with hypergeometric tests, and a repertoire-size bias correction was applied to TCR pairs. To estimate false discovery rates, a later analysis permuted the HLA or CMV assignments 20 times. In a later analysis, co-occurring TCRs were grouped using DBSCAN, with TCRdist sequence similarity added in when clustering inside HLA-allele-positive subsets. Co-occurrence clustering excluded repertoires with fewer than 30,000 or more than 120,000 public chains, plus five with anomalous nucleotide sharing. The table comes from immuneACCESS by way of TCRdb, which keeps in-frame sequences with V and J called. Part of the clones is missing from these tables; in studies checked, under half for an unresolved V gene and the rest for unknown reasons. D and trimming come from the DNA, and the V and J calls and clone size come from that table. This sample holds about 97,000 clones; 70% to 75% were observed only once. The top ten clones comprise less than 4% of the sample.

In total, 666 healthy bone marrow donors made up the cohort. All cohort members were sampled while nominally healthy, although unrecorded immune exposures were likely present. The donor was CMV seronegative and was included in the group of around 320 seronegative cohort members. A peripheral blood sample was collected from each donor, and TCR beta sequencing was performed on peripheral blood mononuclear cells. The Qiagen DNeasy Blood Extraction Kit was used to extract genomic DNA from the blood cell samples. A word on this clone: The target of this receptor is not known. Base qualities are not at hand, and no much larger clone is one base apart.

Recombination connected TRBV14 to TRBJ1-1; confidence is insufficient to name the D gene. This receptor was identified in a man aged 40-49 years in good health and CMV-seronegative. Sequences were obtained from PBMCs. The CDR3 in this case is CASSQSSNTEAFF. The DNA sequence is TGTGCCAGCAGCCAATCCTCGAACACTGAAGCTTTCTTT. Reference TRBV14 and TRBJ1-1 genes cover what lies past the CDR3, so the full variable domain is EAGVTQFPSHSVIEKGQTVTLRCDPISGHDNLYWYRRVMGKEIKFLLHFVKESKQDESGMPNNRFLAERTGGTYSTLKVQPAELEDSGVYFCASSQSSNTEAFFGQGTRLTVV.